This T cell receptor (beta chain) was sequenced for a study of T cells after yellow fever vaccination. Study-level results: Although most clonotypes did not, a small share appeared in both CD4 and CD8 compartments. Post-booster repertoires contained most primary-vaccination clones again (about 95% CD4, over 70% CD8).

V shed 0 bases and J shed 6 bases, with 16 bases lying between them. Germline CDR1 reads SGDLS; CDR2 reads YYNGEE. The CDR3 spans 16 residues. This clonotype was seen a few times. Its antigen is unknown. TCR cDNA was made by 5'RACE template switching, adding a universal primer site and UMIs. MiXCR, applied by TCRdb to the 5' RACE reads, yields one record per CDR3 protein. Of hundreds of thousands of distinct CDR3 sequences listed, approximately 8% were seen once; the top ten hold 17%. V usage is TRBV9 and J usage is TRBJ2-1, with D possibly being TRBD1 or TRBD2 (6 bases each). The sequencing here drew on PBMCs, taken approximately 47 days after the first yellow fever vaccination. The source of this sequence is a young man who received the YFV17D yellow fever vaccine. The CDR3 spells CASSVGGASGVNEQFF. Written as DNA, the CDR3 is TGTGCCAGCAGCGTAGGGGGGGCGTCAGGGGTCAATGAGCAGTTCTTC.